These 25 T cell receptor beta chains share one sample of origin, sequenced in a study of blood T cell repertoires in COVID-19. Method: immunoSEQ multiplex PCR; TCRdb's copy keeps in-frame clones and lacks some. The sample shows some 310,000 clones, 87% of them seen only once. Sequenced input: peripheral blood. The receptors shown here come from a man aged 50-60 years with active or convalescent COVID-19.

The chain recombines TRBV7-9 with TRBJ1-1; D uncertain. Trimming took 0 bases from V and 8 from J, leaving 7 bases between them. The CDR3 has 12 residues. CDR1 is SEHNR and CDR2 is FQNEAQ in the germline V gene (reference sequence). The CDR3 region is CASSLAPSEAFF. The CDR3 region has the DNA TGTGCCAGCAGCTTAGCTCCCTCCGAAGCTTTCTTT.

The chain employs TRBV4-2 and TRBJ1-4; 9 bases line up with TRBD1. Per germline, CDR1 LGHNA and CDR2 YNFKEQ. The CDR3 length is 15 residues. Losses at the gene ends were 0 bases for V and 11 bases for J; bases not matched to a gene: 7. CDR3 protein: CASSQDAGQGNKLFF. The DNA for the CDR3 is TGTGCCAGCAGCCAAGACGCGGGACAGGGCAACAAACTGTTTTTT.

This sequence joins TRBV7-8 and TRBJ2-1; possibly TRBD1 for D (8 bases). Deletions cut 6 bases from V and 6 bases from J, with 18 bases between. CDR1 and CDR2 from the germline V gene are SGHVS and FQNEAQ. This CDR3 comprises 15 residues. In DNA form, the CDR3 reads TGTGCCAGCAGGAATGGACAGGGAGGGCCCAATGAGCAGTTCTTC. This translates into CASRNGQGGPNEQFF.

Concerning this clone: An end of the junction does not agree with germline; a read error may underlie this. The chain uses TRBV19 and TRBJ2-2, with TRBD2 matching over 11 bases. The CDR3 is made up of 15 amino acids. Germline CDR1 LNHDA, CDR2 SQIVND (reference sequence). CDR3 region: CASSLLAGATRELFF. The CDR3 coding sequence is TGTGCCAGTAGTTTACTAGCGGGAGCCACCCGGGAGCTGTTTTTT.

J is TRBJ1-2 and V is TRBV10-3, with TRBD1 identical over 7 bases. Germline V gives CDR1 ENHRY, CDR2 SYGVKD. The V and J ends lost 1 base and 8 bases, in that order; junction bases with no gene match: 10. There are 15 residues in the CDR3. The CDR3 spells CAISEFTGTEGGYTF. For the CDR3, the DNA is TGTGCCATCAGTGAGTTCACCGGGACAGAAGGGGGCTACACCTTC.

This chain's CDR3 is CASSLAYPTADSEAFF. The CDR3, as DNA: TGTGCCAGCAGCCTGGCATATCCGACAGCTGACTCTGAAGCTTTCTTT. The chain uses TRBV5-8 and TRBJ1-1; possibly TRBD1 for D (5 bases). The CDR3 contains 16 residues. With 4 bases removed from V and 6 bases from J, the gap between germline ends came to 22 bases. The germline V gene encodes CDR1 SGHTS and CDR2 YDEGEE.

A remark on this clone: The sample carries other DNA sequences with the same CDR3. The V and J genes are TRBV27 and TRBJ2-7, with 15 nucleotides matching TRBD2. CDR3 length: 16 residues. In germline, CDR1 is MNHEY, CDR2 SMNVEV (reference sequence). After removal of 4 bases from V and 2 bases from J, the junction contained 3 bases not matched to a gene. The CDR3 nucleotides read TGTGCCAGCAGTTCTAGGACTAGCGGGAGGGCCTACGAGCAGTACTTC. Its protein is CASSSRTSGRAYEQYF.

The rearrangement links TRBV5-1 to TRBJ1-2; TRBD1 aligns across 7 bases. The CDR3 extends over 17 amino acids. Germline loops: CDR1 SGHRS, CDR2 YFSETQ. V lost 0 bases, J lost 6 bases, and 14 bases stayed unmatched. The CDR3 bases are TGCGCCAGCAGCTTGGCTAACGACAGGGCGGATTTGAATGGCTACACCTTC. It encodes CASSLANDRADLNGYTF.

The chain carries TRBV19 and TRBJ2-1; TRBD1 is a possible D gene (6 bases). V shed 6 bases and J shed 5 bases, with 29 bases lying between them. CDR3 length: 19 residues. Germline CDR1 reads LNHDA; CDR2 reads SQIVND (reference sequence). CDR3 coding DNA: TGTGCCAGTAGCAGCCAAAGGACAGTCCGCCCCTCGAAGAACAATGAGCAGTTCTTC. This sequence encodes CASSSQRTVRPSKNNEQFF.

This chain uses TRBV15 with TRBJ2-5, with no clear D. The V end lost 4 bases, the J end lost 4 bases, and 7 bases lay between the germline ends. Germline assignment: CDR1 LNHNV and CDR2 YYDKDF (reference sequence). The CDR3 is 12 amino acids. The CDR3 coding sequence is TGTGCCACCAGCAAGTACTTAGAGACCCAGTACTTC. Residues: CATSKYLETQYF. Together with reference TRBV15 and TRBJ2-5, the CDR3 gives the full variable domain: DAMVIQNPRYQVTQFGKPVTLSCSQTLNHNVMYWYQQKSSQAPKLLFHYYDKDFNNEADTPDNFQSRRPNTSFCFLDIRSPGLGDTAMYLCATSKYLETQYFGPGTRLLVL.

The V call is TRBV5-1, the J call TRBJ2-3; TRBD2 might be the D (6 bases). The CDR3 runs to 17 residues. The germline V and J ends were trimmed by 1 base and 5 bases, with 20 bases remaining between them. Looked up from germline, CDR1 is SGHRS and CDR2 is YFSETQ. The CDR3 loop reads CASSLPTRIRGRDTQYF. The CDR3 DNA sequence: TGCGCCAGCAGCTTGCCGACTAGGATTCGGGGCAGAGATACGCAGTATTTT.

V gene TRBV2 combines with J gene TRBJ1-2; possible D gene TRBD1, 5 bases. V was pared by 4 bases and J by 9 bases, with 12 bases between. The CDR3 contains 12 residues. Germline V CDR1 and CDR2: SNHLY, FYNNEI. CDR3 in DNA: TGTGCCAGCAGTGTTGTAGGGGCGCGCTACACCTTC. Encoded protein: CASSVVGARYTF.

The rearrangement joins TRBV7-9 to TRBJ2-4; D is unclear. The CDR3 is made up of 13 amino acids. Trimming cost V 5 bases and J 0 bases, with 5 bases left between them. CDR1 is SEHNR and CDR2 is FQNEAQ in the germline V gene (reference sequence). CDR3 residues: CASSLLAKNIQYF. As DNA, the CDR3 is TGTGCCAGCAGCCTACTAGCCAAAAACATTCAGTACTTC.

The J gene is TRBJ2-3, the V gene TRBV10-3; no definite D call. Germline loops: CDR1 ENHRY, CDR2 SYGVKD. V lost 0 bases to trimming and J lost 0 bases, with 19 bases between them. CDR3 length: 19 residues. The CDR3 sequence: CAISESIVGQIYSTDTQYF. The DNA for the CDR3 is TGTGCCATCAGTGAGTCGATAGTGGGCCAGATTTATAGCACAGATACGCAGTATTTT.

The chain employs TRBV25-1 and TRBJ2-1, with TRBD1 matching 9 bases. Germline CDR1 MGHDK, CDR2 SYGVNS. CDR3 length equals 16 residues. V lost 3 bases to trimming and J lost 12 bases; unmatched junction nucleotides: 15. The chain's CDR3 is CASSDRGQGMRVRQFF. The CDR3 nucleotides read TGTGCCAGCAGTGACCGAGGACAGGGGATGAGGGTAAGGCAGTTCTTC.

V usage is TRBV7-2 and J usage is TRBJ2-5, with 13 bases lining up with TRBD2. This CDR3 has 15 residues. In germline, CDR1 is SGHTA, CDR2 FQGNSA. V dropped 2 bases and J dropped 4; count of bases not matched to a gene: 1. The CDR3 loop reads CASSLRLAGGETQYF. The CDR3 DNA reads as TGTGCCAGCAGCTTAAGACTAGCGGGGGGAGAGACCCAGTACTTC.

The chain is built from TRBV14 and TRBJ1-1, with a tentative D call TRBD1 (6 bases). The CDR3 sequence is 14 residues long. The germline CDR1 and CDR2 sequences are SGHDN and FVKESK. Trimming took 1 base from V and 0 from J, leaving 6 bases between them. The CDR3 sequence: CASSQGTVNTEAFF. The CDR3 DNA is TGTGCCAGCAGCCAAGGGACAGTGAACACTGAAGCTTTCTTT.

This chain connects TRBV30 to TRBJ2-7, with 7 bases that match TRBD2. V gave up 2 bases and J gave up 1 base; unmatched junction bases: 2. Germline assignment: CDR1 GTSNPN and CDR2 SVGIG (reference sequence). This CDR3 has 13 amino acids. The CDR3 region is CAWSTGGSYEQYF. As DNA, the CDR3 is TGTGCCTGGAGTACCGGGGGGTCCTACGAGCAGTACTTC.

This clone occurred once. This chain connects TRBV7-6 to TRBJ1-2; D might be TRBD1 (6 bases). CDR1 is SGHVS and CDR2 is FNYEAQ in the germline V gene. Trimming removed 0 bases from V and 5 bases from J, with 22 bases in between. This CDR3 region has 18 residues. The DNA of the CDR3 is TGTGCCAGCAGCTTAGCGACAGGCGGAAGGCGATACGGGTATGGCTACACCTTC. Protein sequence: CASSLATGGRRYGYGYTF. The entire variable domain, with the rest obtained from reference TRBV7-6 and TRBJ1-2, is as follows: GAGVSQSPRYKVTKRGQDVALRCDPISGHVSLYWYRQALGQGPEFLTYFNYEAQQDKSGLPNDRFSAERPEGSISTLTIQRTEQRDSAMYRCASSLATGGRRYGYGYTFGSGTRLTVV.

The rearrangement joins TRBV3-1 (or the pseudogene TRBV3-2) to TRBJ1-6; unclear D gene. CDR1 and CDR2 (germline): LGHDT, YNNKEL (reference sequence). The CDR3 has 13 amino acids. V gave up 4 bases and J gave up 13 bases, with 14 bases separating them. The CDR3 nucleotides are TGTGCCAGCAGCCCATCTTCTCGGGTTCCCCTCCACTTT. It translates to CASSPSSRVPLHF.

The chain is built from TRBV6-2 or TRBV6-3 and TRBJ2-7; D is possibly TRBD1 (6 bases). The CDR3 has 15 residues. The germline CDR1 and CDR2 sequences are MNHEY and SVGEGT. V was clipped by 4 bases and J by 5 bases, with 18 bases between them. This chain's CDR3 is CASSSRQGRVNEQYF. CDR3 DNA: TGTGCCAGCAGTTCACGGCAGGGGAGAGTAAACGAGCAGTACTTC.

This chain connects TRBV5-4 to TRBJ1-1; 11 bases align to TRBD1. After removal of 0 bases from V and 3 bases from J, the junction contained 4 bases not matched to a gene. Germline CDR1 is SGHNT and CDR2 is YYREEE (reference sequence). The CDR3 is 16 amino acids. The CDR3, as DNA: TGTGCCAGCAGCTTGGCCGGGACAGGGGGTTACACTGAAGCTTTCTTT. It encodes CASSLAGTGGYTEAFF.

V is TRBV29-1 and J is TRBJ2-7, with D possibly being TRBD1 (5 bases). The CDR3 extends over 13 amino acids. CDR1 SQVTM and CDR2 ANQGSEA come from the germline V gene. V lost 4 bases to trimming and J lost 4 bases, with 14 bases between them. The chain's CDR3 is CSVAKAGIYEQYF. The CDR3 region has the DNA TGCAGCGTTGCTAAGGCAGGGATATACGAGCAGTACTTC.

The genes are TRBV9 and TRBJ2-1; D is unclear. Trimming removed 2 bases from V and 4 bases from J, with 4 bases in between. This CDR3 region has 12 residues. The germline V gene encodes CDR1 SGDLS and CDR2 YYNGEE. CDR3 coding DNA: TGTGCCAGCAGCGTCGGGTACAATGAGCAGTTCTTC. Translation gives CASSVGYNEQFF. The whole variable domain, filled in from reference TRBV9 and TRBJ2-1, reads DSGVTQTPKHLITATGQRVTLRCSPRSGDLSVYWYQQSLDQGLQFLIQYYNGEERAKGNILERFSAQQFPDLHSELNLSSLELGDSALYFCASSVGYNEQFFGPGTRLTVL.

This rearrangement joins TRBV19 to TRBJ1-2; TRBD1 matches at 7 bases. Trimming took 1 base from V and 8 from J; bases not matched to a gene: 13. The CDR3 sequence is 16 residues long. Germline lookup yields CDR1 LNHDA and CDR2 SQIVND (reference sequence). The CDR3 coding sequence is TGTGCCAGTAGTATAGGTTTCGACAGGGACACGTCGGGCTACACCTTC. It specifies CASSIGFDRDTSGYTF.